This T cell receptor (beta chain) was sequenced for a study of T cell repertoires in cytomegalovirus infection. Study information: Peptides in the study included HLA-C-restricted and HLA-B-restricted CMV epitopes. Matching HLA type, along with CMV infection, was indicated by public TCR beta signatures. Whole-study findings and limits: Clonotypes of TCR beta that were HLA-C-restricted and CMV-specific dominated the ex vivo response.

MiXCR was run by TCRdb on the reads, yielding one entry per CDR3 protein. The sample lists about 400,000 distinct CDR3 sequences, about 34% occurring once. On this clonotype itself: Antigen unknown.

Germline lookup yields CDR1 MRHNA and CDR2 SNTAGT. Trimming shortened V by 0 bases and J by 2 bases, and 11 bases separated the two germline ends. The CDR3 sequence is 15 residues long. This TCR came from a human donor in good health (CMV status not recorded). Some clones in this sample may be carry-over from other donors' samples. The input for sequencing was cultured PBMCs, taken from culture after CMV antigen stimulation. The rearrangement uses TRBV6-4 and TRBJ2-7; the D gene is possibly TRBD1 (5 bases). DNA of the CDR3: TGTGCCAGCAGTGACTCATCCCAGGGCCCCTACGAGCAGTACGTC. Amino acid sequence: CASSDSSQGPYEQYV.